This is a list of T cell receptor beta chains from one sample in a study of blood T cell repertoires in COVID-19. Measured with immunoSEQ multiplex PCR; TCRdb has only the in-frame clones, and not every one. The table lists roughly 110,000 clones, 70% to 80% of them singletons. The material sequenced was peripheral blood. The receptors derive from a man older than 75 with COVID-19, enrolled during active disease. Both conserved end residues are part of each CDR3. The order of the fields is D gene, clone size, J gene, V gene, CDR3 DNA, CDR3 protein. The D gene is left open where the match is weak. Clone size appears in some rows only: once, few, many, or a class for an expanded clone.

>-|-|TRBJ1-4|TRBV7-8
TGTGCCAGCAGCTTATTAAGTGATCCTGATCAGGAAAAACTGTTTTTT
CASSLLSDPDQEKLFF
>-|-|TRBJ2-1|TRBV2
TGTGCCAGCAGTGAGGAGTGGGAGTCCAATGAGCAGTTCTTC
CASSEEWESNEQFF
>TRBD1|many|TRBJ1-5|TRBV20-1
TGCAGTGCTAGTTACCCCGGGACAGAATATAGCAATCAGCCCCAGCATTTT
CSASYPGTEYSNQPQHF
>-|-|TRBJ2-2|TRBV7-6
TGTGCCAGCAGTCATGCACAGGGATTCGGGGAGCTGTTTTTT
CASSHAQGFGELFF
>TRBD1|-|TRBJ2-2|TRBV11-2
TGTGCCAGCAGCAATGACAGGGCCGGGGAGCTGTTTTTT
CASSNDRAGELFF
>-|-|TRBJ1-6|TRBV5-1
TGCGCCAGCAGCTTGTTAGGACAAAGCTCCTATAATTCACCCCTCCACTTT
CASSLLGQSSYNSPLHF
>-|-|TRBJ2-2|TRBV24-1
TGTGCTGCTCAGCGGAAGAACACCGGGGAGCTGTTTTTT
CAAQRKNTGELFF
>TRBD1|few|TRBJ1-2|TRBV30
TGTGCCTGGAGACGTCAGGGGGCAGATGGCTACACCTTC
CAWRRQGADGYTF
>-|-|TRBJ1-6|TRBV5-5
TGTGCCAGCAGCCGGATGGGGAGCAATTCACCCCTCCACTTT
CASSRMGSNSPLHF
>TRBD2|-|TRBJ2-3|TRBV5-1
TGCGCCAGCAGCTTGTCTAGCGGATGGGCAGATACGCAGTATTTT
CASSLSSGWADTQYF
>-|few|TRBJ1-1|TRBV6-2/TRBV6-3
TGTGCCAGCAGTTCAGATGGACAGAGGCACACTGAAGCTTTCTTT
CASSSDGQRHTEAFF
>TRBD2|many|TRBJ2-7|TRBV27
TGTGCCAGCAGTCCCCGGACTAGCGGGATTGAAAGAGGCTACGAGCAGTACTTC
CASSPRTSGIERGYEQYF
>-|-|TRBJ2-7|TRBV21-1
TGTGCCAGCAGCTCAAACCCCAGGGTCGGGTCCTACGAGCAGTACTTC
CASSSNPRVGSYEQYF
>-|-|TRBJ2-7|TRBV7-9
TGTGCCAGCAGCTCCCGTTCAGGGGTCTACGAGCAGTACTTC
CASSSRSGVYEQYF
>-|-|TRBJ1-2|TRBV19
TGTGCCGGTAAACCCTCAGGTGCCAACTATGGCTACACCTTC
CAGKPSGANYGYTF
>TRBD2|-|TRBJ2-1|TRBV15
TGTGCCACCAGCAGAGACCCCCCGGTGACTAGCGGGAGTCCCAATGAGCAGTTCTTC
CATSRDPPVTSGSPNEQFF
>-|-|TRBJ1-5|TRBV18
TGTGCCAGCCGAGTGGGGGGTGGCAATCAGCCCCAGCATTTT
CASRVGGGNQPQHF
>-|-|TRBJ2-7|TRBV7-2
TGTGCCAGCAGCCCCAGGGTAACCTACGAGCAGTACTTC
CASSPRVTYEQYF
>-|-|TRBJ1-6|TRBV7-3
TGTGCCAGCAGCGTCGACAGTCGCTATAATTCACCCCTCCACTTT
CASSVDSRYNSPLHF
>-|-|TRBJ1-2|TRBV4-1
TGCGCCAGCAGCCAGGACCCGACAGGACCATACTATGGCTACACCTTC
CASSQDPTGPYYGYTF
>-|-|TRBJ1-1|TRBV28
TGTGCCAGCAGTTTCGGGAACACTGAAGCTTTCTTT
CASSFGNTEAFF
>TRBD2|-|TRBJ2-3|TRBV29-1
TGCAGCGTTGAATTGAGCGGGAACACAGATACGCAGTATTTT
CSVELSGNTDTQYF
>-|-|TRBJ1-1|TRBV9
TGTGCCAGCAGCGTAGGCGGGGGGCTGACAGGTGAGAACACTGAAGCTTTCTTT
CASSVGGGLTGENTEAFF
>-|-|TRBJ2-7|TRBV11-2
TGTGCCAGCAGCTTGATTACTCGCGCCTACGAGCAGTACTTC
CASSLITRAYEQYF
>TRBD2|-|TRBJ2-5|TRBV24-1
TGTGCCACCAGTGAGTGGAACCGCGGGGAGGGCCAGTACTTC
CATSEWNRGEGQYF
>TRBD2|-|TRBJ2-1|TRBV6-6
TGTGCCAGCAGTTCGACTAGCGGGAGCAATGAGCAGTTCTTC
CASSSTSGSNEQFF
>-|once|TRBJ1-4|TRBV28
TGTGCCAGCAGTCCTGCCGTCAGGGGCTGGGAAAAACTGTTTTTT
CASSPAVRGWEKLFF
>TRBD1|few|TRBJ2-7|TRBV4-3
TGCGCCAGCAGCCAAGCCGGGACAGGTCCCTACGAGCAGTACTTC
CASSQAGTGPYEQYF
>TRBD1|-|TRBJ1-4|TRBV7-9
TGTGCCAGCAGCTTAGACCTGACAGGGCGAGAAGAAAAACTGTTTTTT
CASSLDLTGREEKLFF
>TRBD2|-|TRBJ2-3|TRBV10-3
TGTGCCATCAGTGTTGGACTAGCGGCGACAGATACGCAGTATTTT
CAISVGLAATDTQYF
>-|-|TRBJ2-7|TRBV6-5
TGTGCCAGCAGTTACTCGTTTCCTAAGCTCTACGAGCAGTACTTC
CASSYSFPKLYEQYF
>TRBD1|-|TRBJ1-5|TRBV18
TGTGCCAGCTCACCGGACAGGGGTAATCAGCCCCAGCATTTT
CASSPDRGNQPQHF
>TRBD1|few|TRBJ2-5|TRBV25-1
TGTGCCAGCAGTGAACCCGACAGGGTAGAGACCCAGTACTTC
CASSEPDRVETQYF
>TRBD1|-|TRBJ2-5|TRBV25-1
TGTGCCAGCAGTGAACTAGGGACAGGGACAGAGACCCAGTACTTC
CASSELGTGTETQYF
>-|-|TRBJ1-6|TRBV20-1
TGCAGTGCTAGTACTGGCGGGTTCCTTAATTCACCCCTCCACTTT
CSASTGGFLNSPLHF
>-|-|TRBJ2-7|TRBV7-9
TGTGCCAGCAGCGCCACAGGGACCTCCGGGCAGTACTTC
CASSATGTSGQYF
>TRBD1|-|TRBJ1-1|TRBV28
TGTGCCAGCAGTCCGCCGGGACAGGAGAACACTGAAGCTTTCTTT
CASSPPGQENTEAFF
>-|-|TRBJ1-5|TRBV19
TGTGCCAGTAGTTGGACAGCGACGGGCAATCAGCCCCAGCATTTT
CASSWTATGNQPQHF
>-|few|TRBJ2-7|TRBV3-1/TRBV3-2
TGTGCCAGCAGCCAAGAAGCGTGGCCCTTCCAGTACTTC
CASSQEAWPFQYF
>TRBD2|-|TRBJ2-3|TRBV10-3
TGTGCCATCAGTGGGACTAGCCGGGATACGCAGTATTTT
CAISGTSRDTQYF
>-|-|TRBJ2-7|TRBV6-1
TGTGCCAGCAGTGGCCCCAGGGGTGGTAGCGGGTACGAGCAGTACTTC
CASSGPRGGSGYEQYF
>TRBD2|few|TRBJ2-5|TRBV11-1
TGTGCCAGCAGCTTTCTAGCGGGAACTCAAGAGACCCAGTACTTC
CASSFLAGTQETQYF
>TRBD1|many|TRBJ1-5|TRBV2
TGTGCCAGCAGTGAGGCAGGGGGTCAGCCCCAGCATTTT
CASSEAGGQPQHF